The T cell receptor beta chain under discussion was sequenced for a study of T-cell reconstitution after alpha-beta-depleted transplantation in children. Study-wide findings and caveats: Roughly two months post-transplant, alpha-beta T cells reportedly originated from several hundred graft clones that had expanded. T-cell numbers and diversity, one year after transplant, stemmed largely from T cells that were newly produced. Surviving recipient cells, namely T cells and thymic progenitors, were the source of high day-60 TCRbeta diversity in some patients.

The CDR3 runs to 12 residues. V lost 6 bases and J lost 8, with 13 bases in between. Looked up from germline, CDR1 is SEHNR and CDR2 is FQNEAQ (reference sequence). During its preparation, the TCRbeta library received unique molecular identifiers. A single record per CDR3 protein comes from TCRdb applying MiXCR to the PCR reads. Among hundreds of thousands of distinct CDR3 sequences, around 14% were seen once, and the ten largest hold 0.79%. This clonotype has ten or more counts. What it binds is not known. The V call is TRBV7-9, the J call TRBJ1-1, with D hard to call. This sample comprised PBMCs, obtained before TCRalphabeta/CD19-depleted stem cell transplant. The clonotype was recovered from a girl aged 2-15 years with congenital amegakaryocytic thrombocytopenia, due to receive a stem cell transplant. As DNA, the CDR3 is TGTGCCAGCAGATCAGAGCATATCGAAGCTTTCTTT. This encodes CASRSEHIEAFF. Full variable domain (rest looked up from reference TRBV7-9 and TRBJ1-1): DTGVSQNPRHKITKRGQNVTFRCDPISEHNRLYWYRQTLGQGPEFLTYFQNEAQLEKSRLLSDRFSAERPKGSFSTLEIQRTEQGDSAMYLCASRSEHIEAFFGQGTRLTVV.